The next 30 T cell receptor beta chains were all read from a single sample in a study of blood T cell repertoires in COVID-19. TCRdb's copy holds only in-frame clones and misses some; the assay was immunoSEQ multiplex PCR. Here the sample spans under 140,000 clones, 75% to 80% being singletons. Sequenced input: peripheral blood. Every receptor here comes from a woman of 80 years or more with active or convalescent COVID-19.

This rearrangement joins TRBV5-1 to TRBJ2-7, with a tentative D call TRBD2 (6 bases). The V gene's germline CDR1 is SGHRS and CDR2 YFSETQ. The germline V and J ends were trimmed by 4 bases and 5 bases, with 13 bases remaining between them. CDR3 length: 13 residues. The CDR3 DNA is TGCGCCAGCAGCAGGGGACTTGGGGACGAGCAGTACTTC. Amino acids: CASSRGLGDEQYF.

This chain joins TRBV11-2 and TRBJ2-3, with D possibly TRBD1 on 6 matching bases. Germline V gives CDR1 SGHAT, CDR2 FQNNGV. There are 14 residues in the CDR3. V lost 6 bases and J 1 base, leaving 11 bases between the germline ends. CDR3 residues: CASRMYRGTDTQYF. CDR3 in DNA: TGTGCCAGCAGAATGTACAGGGGCACAGATACGCAGTATTTT. Full variable domain (missing parts from reference TRBV11-2 and TRBJ2-3): EAGVAQSPRYKIIEKRQSVAFWCNPISGHATLYWYQQILGQGPKLLIQFQNNGVVDDSQLPKDRFSAERLKGVDSTLKIQPAKLEDSAVYLCASRMYRGTDTQYFGPGTRLTVL.

The V call is TRBV7-9, the J call TRBJ1-6, with D hard to call. CDR1 and CDR2 (germline): SEHNR, FQNEAQ (reference sequence). Trimming took 10 bases from V and 0 from J, leaving 19 bases between them. This CDR3 has 17 amino acids. CDR3: CAILRGEPFSYNSPLHF. CDR3 in DNA: TGTGCCATCCTACGGGGTGAACCGTTCTCCTATAATTCACCCCTCCACTTT. The full variable domain, completed using reference TRBV7-9 and TRBJ1-6, is DTGVSQNPRHKITKRGQNVTFRCDPISEHNRLYWYRQTLGQGPEFLTYFQNEAQLEKSRLLSDRFSAERPKGSFSTLEIQRTEQGDSAMYLCAILRGEPFSYNSPLHFGNGTRLTVT.

Only one count was recorded for this clone. The chain uses TRBV18 and TRBJ1-4, with D perhaps TRBD1 (5 bases). This CDR3 has 14 amino acids. Germline V lookup: CDR1 KGHSH, CDR2 LQKENI. The ends were cut back, 1 base at V and 8 bases at J, with 11 bases in the middle. The chain's CDR3 is CASSPRRAGEKLFF. CDR3 DNA sequence: TGTGCCAGCTCACCACGCAGGGCTGGGGAAAAACTGTTTTTT.

This clone has just one count. V and J are TRBV7-3 and TRBJ2-1; 8 bases align to TRBD1. Germline CDR1 is SGHTA and CDR2 is FQGTGA. The CDR3 runs 15 residues. The J segment lost 0 bases and the V segment lost 4 bases, leaving 2 bases of the junction unmatched. The CDR3 spells CASSSTGGSYNEQFF. The CDR3 nucleotides read TGTGCCAGCAGCTCAACAGGGGGCTCCTACAATGAGCAGTTCTTC.

This clone was counted only a few times. V and J are TRBV7-8 and TRBJ2-1; D is possibly TRBD1 (5 bases). Germline V lookup: CDR1 SGHVS, CDR2 FQNEAQ. This CDR3 has 14 residues. Trimming cost V 1 base and J 12 bases, with 16 bases left between them. The CDR3 is CASSLEEFPRGQFF. The CDR3 DNA follows: TGTGCCAGCAGCTTAGAAGAGTTTCCAAGGGGGCAGTTCTTC. Based on the CDR3 plus reference TRBV7-8 and TRBJ2-1, the full variable domain is GAGVSQSPRYKVAKRGQDVALRCDPISGHVSLFWYQQALGQGPEFLTYFQNEAQLDKSGLPSDRFFAERPEGSVSTLKIQRTQQEDSAVYLCASSLEEFPRGQFFGPGTRLTVL.

The chain has TRBV7-9 and TRBJ2-4, with 9 bases matching TRBD1. V dropped 0 bases and J dropped 7; count of bases not matched to a gene: 16. In germline, CDR1 is SEHNR, CDR2 FQNEAQ (reference sequence). The CDR3 runs 19 residues. CDR3: CASSLAYPGTGFQLNIQYF. For the CDR3, the DNA is TGTGCCAGCAGCTTAGCCTACCCCGGGACAGGGTTTCAACTGAACATTCAGTACTTC. Variable domain in full (rest from reference TRBV7-9 and TRBJ2-4): DTGVSQNPRHKITKRGQNVTFRCDPISEHNRLYWYRQTLGQGPEFLTYFQNEAQLEKSRLLSDRFSAERPKGSFSTLEIQRTEQGDSAMYLCASSLAYPGTGFQLNIQYFGAGTRLSVL.

This clone was counted between two and nine times. The chain couples TRBV3-1 (or the pseudogene TRBV3-2) to TRBJ1-2; D unresolved. The CDR3 extends over 11 amino acids. CDR1 is LGHDT and CDR2 is YNNKEL in the germline V gene (reference sequence). The V end was cut by 1 base, the J end by 8 bases, with 5 bases between. CDR3 in DNA: TGTGCCAGCAGCCAAGGTCCGGGCTACACCTTC. Its translation: CASSQGPGYTF.

The chain combines TRBV18 with TRBJ2-2; 8 bases align to TRBD1. V lost 1 base and J lost 5; bases outside the gene matches: 3. This CDR3 is 15 amino acids long. CDR1 is KGHSH and CDR2 is LQKENI in the germline V gene. CDR3 loop: CASSPQDRATGELFF. CDR3 DNA: TGTGCCAGCTCACCACAGGACAGGGCGACCGGGGAGCTGTTTTTT.

This chain uses TRBV18 with TRBJ2-2, with TRBD2 matching over 8 bases. Germline values: CDR1 KGHSH, CDR2 LQKENI. The CDR3 sequence is 20 residues long. The V gene end was trimmed by 0 bases and the J gene end by 7 bases; junction bases not matched to a gene: 19. As DNA, the CDR3 is TGTGCCAGCTCACCACCTAGCCAGCGGGAGATTATTAAAGTGATCGGGGAGCTGTTTTTT. It codes for CASSPPSQREIIKVIGELFF.

This rearrangement joins TRBV4-2 to TRBJ2-1; TRBD2 agrees at 8 bases. Germline V gene lookup returns CDR1 LGHNA and CDR2 YNFKEQ. V lost 4 bases and J lost 8; bases outside the gene matches: 13. CDR3 length equals 16 residues. The CDR3 nucleotides read TGTGCCAGCAGCCGGGGGGGAGCGGGAGTGTTAGATGAGCAGTTCTTC. Amino acids: CASSRGGAGVLDEQFF.

This chain links TRBV11-2 with TRBJ2-5; a weak D match, TRBD2 (6 bases). CDR3 length: 13 amino acids. CDR1 and CDR2 (germline): SGHAT, FQNNGV. Trimming removed 7 bases at V and 5 bases at J, with 14 bases between. The chain's CDR3 is CASTSGLSETQYF. CDR3 nucleotide sequence: TGTGCCAGCACCTCGGGACTCTCGGAGACCCAGTACTTC.

V and J are TRBV19 and TRBJ2-1; 7 positions match TRBD1. CDR3 size: 15 residues. V gave up 0 bases and J gave up 4 bases; unmatched junction bases: 3. Per germline, CDR1 LNHDA and CDR2 SQIVND (reference sequence). The chain's CDR3 is CASSIEGTAYNEQFF. For the CDR3, the DNA is TGTGCCAGTAGTATAGAAGGGACAGCATACAATGAGCAGTTCTTC.

The CDR3 protein is CASSALRDYNEQFF. The CDR3 DNA reads as TGTGCCAGCAGTGCCCTTCGGGACTATAATGAGCAGTTCTTC. This chain uses TRBV2 with TRBJ2-1; 7 bases map to TRBD2. CDR3 length: 14 amino acids. The V gene end was trimmed by 4 bases and the J gene end by 7 bases; junction bases not matched to a gene: 7. Per the germline V gene, CDR1 is SNHLY and CDR2 is FYNNEI.

The rearrangement joins TRBV28 to TRBJ2-5; the D is unclear. CDR3 size: 14 residues. CDR1 and CDR2 from the germline V gene are MDHEN and SYDVKM. V lost 4 bases, J lost 4 bases, and 13 bases lay in between. DNA of the CDR3: TGTGCCAGCAGTTCCGGCGGTAATTCAGAGACCCAGTACTTC. Its protein is CASSSGGNSETQYF.

This chain joins TRBV12-3 or TRBV12-4 and TRBJ1-2; unclear D gene. CDR3 length: 13 residues. Trimming removed 7 bases at V and 4 bases at J, with 13 bases between. CDR3 loop: CASKPGWGYGYTF. The DNA for the CDR3 is TGTGCCAGCAAGCCGGGGTGGGGCTATGGCTACACCTTC.

The chain has TRBV29-1 and TRBJ1-5; tentative D call: TRBD1 (6 bases). The CDR3 loop spans 13 amino acids. CDR1 and CDR2 from the germline V gene are SQVTM and ANQGSEA. Deletions cut 6 bases from V and 4 bases from J, with 13 bases between. The CDR3 loop is CSVRMDRNQPQHF. CDR3 DNA: TGCAGCGTACGAATGGACAGAAATCAGCCCCAGCATTTT.

In this sample, this clone turned up once. This chain uses TRBV11-3 with TRBJ2-7; 15 nucleotides align to TRBD2. V was pared by 5 bases and J by 4 bases, with 3 bases of the junction left unmatched. From germline, CDR1 is SGHNT and CDR2 YENEEA. The CDR3 has 15 residues. The CDR3 loop is CASSPGLAGGYEQYF. The CDR3 DNA reads as TGTGCCAGCAGCCCGGGACTAGCGGGAGGATACGAGCAGTACTTC. The full variable domain, completed using reference TRBV11-3 and TRBJ2-7, is EAGVVQSPRYKIIEKKQPVAFWCNPISGHNTLYWYLQNLGQGPELLIRYENEEAVDDSQLPKDRFSAERLKGVDSTLKIQPAELGDSAVYLCASSPGLAGGYEQYFGPGTRLTVT.

This chain uses TRBV9 with TRBJ2-1; a weak D match, TRBD2 (5 bases). From germline, CDR1 is SGDLS and CDR2 YYNGEE. This CDR3 has 14 residues. V shed 0 bases and J shed 2 bases, with 6 bases lying between them. DNA for the CDR3: TGTGCCAGCAGCGTAGCGGGAACCTACAATGAGCAGTTCTTC. Translation: CASSVAGTYNEQFF.

The chain combines TRBV6-6 with TRBJ2-7; TRBD1 is a possible D gene (5 bases). From germline, CDR1 is MNHNY and CDR2 SVGAGI (reference sequence). The V and J ends lost 2 bases and 3 bases respectively, with 14 bases between them. This CDR3 region has 15 residues. This chain's CDR3 is CASSYPPGPFYEQYF. The CDR3 coding sequence is TGTGCCAGCAGTTACCCCCCAGGGCCGTTCTACGAGCAGTACTTC.

This chain connects TRBV24-1 to TRBJ1-1; 7 bases line up with TRBD1. After removal of 1 base from V and 5 bases from J, the junction contained 18 bases not matched to a gene. This CDR3 spans 19 amino acids. CDR1 is KGHDR and CDR2 is SFDVKD in the germline V gene. CDR3 residues: CATSDFKQGISSLGTEAFF. The CDR3 DNA follows: TGTGCCACCAGTGATTTTAAACAGGGGATCTCTTCACTAGGGACTGAAGCTTTCTTT.

V and J are TRBV7-8 and TRBJ1-3; D is perhaps TRBD1 (5 bases). Germline V CDR1 and CDR2: SGHVS, FQNEAQ. Trimming pared 2 bases from V and 1 base from J, leaving 15 bases between. The CDR3 is 17 residues long. The CDR3 sequence is CASSLSAGMLSGNTIYF. CDR3 nucleotides: TGTGCCAGCAGCTTATCAGCAGGGATGCTGTCTGGAAACACCATATATTTT.

This clone was observed a few times. V and J are TRBV29-1 and TRBJ2-1, with TRBD2 identical over 8 bases. This CDR3 contains 13 residues. J gave up 9 bases and V 7 bases, and 11 bases lay outside the gene matches. Per germline, CDR1 SQVTM and CDR2 ANQGSEA. The CDR3 bases are TGCAGCGCCCGGGAGCGGGAGTTCGGTGAGCAGTTCTTC. It translates to CSAREREFGEQFF.

V usage is TRBV5-6 and J usage is TRBJ1-6, with D uncertain. The length of the CDR3 is 14 residues. V shed 3 bases and J shed 11 bases, with 15 bases lying between them. The germline CDR1 and CDR2 sequences are SGHDT and YYEEEE. Here the CDR3 reads CASSYREKGAPLHF. CDR3 DNA: TGTGCCAGCAGCTACCGGGAGAAGGGAGCACCCCTCCACTTT.

The CDR3 loop reads CATHITLDQPQHF. CDR3 sequence (DNA): TGTGCCACCCACATTACCCTAGATCAGCCCCAGCATTTT. J is TRBJ1-5 and V is TRBV10-3; D gene ambiguous. The CDR3 covers 13 residues. V was trimmed by 10 bases and J by 5 bases, leaving 15 bases between them. Germline CDR1 and CDR2: ENHRY and SYGVKD.

This rearrangement joins TRBV28 to TRBJ2-1; 15 nucleotides align to TRBD2. The CDR3 sequence is 14 residues long. Germline CDR1 and CDR2: MDHEN and SYDVKM. J was trimmed by 7 bases and V by 8 bases; bases with no gene match: 3. The DNA of the CDR3 is TGTGCCAGCCGGACTAGCGGGAGGGAAAATGAGCAGTTCTTC. Its protein is CASRTSGRENEQFF.

The chain combines TRBV27 with TRBJ1-1, with a weak D call TRBD1 (6 bases). CDR1 MNHEY and CDR2 SMNVEV come from the germline V gene (reference sequence). The CDR3 spans 13 residues. Deletions cut 5 bases from V and 3 bases from J, with 10 bases between. The CDR3 protein is CASSLHRDTEAFF. CDR3 sequence (DNA): TGTGCCAGCAGTCTCCACAGGGACACTGAAGCTTTCTTT.

This chain links TRBV6-5 with TRBJ1-1; 8 bases match TRBD1. Unmatched junction bases numbered 6, after V lost 9 bases and J lost 0 bases. The CDR3 length is 14 residues. Germline CDR1 is MNHEY and CDR2 is SVGAGI. CDR3 nucleotides: TGTGCCAGTTATGGACAGGGTTTGAACACTGAAGCTTTCTTT. This codes for CASYGQGLNTEAFF.

V is TRBV2 and J is TRBJ1-5; TRBD1 aligns across 7 bases. CDR1 is SNHLY and CDR2 is FYNNEI in the germline V gene. The J segment lost 5 bases and the V segment lost 7 bases, leaving 11 bases of the junction unmatched. The CDR3 is 15 residues long. In DNA form, the CDR3 reads TGTGCCAGCAAATTGGAAGGGGGCCTCGATCAGCCCCAGCATTTT. It codes for CASKLEGGLDQPQHF.

In this sample, this clone turned up a few times. The rearrangement uses TRBV9 and TRBJ2-1; TRBD2 agrees at 10 bases. Per the germline V gene, CDR1 is SGDLS and CDR2 is YYNGEE. The CDR3 totals 17 residues. The J segment lost 7 bases and the V segment lost 3 bases, leaving 13 bases of the junction unmatched. The CDR3 loop reads CASSADLLAGRVNEQFF. CDR3 coding DNA: TGTGCCAGCAGCGCGGACCTACTAGCGGGAAGGGTTAATGAGCAGTTCTTC.